These 17 T cell receptor beta chains were sequenced from one sample in a study of blood T cells in healthy people across ages (dated by TCRdb to about 2015). Library preparation used 5' RACE. Sequencing was performed on an Illumina HiSeq 2500. A second 7 to 11 cycle PCR used a sample-barcoded 5' primer and a J-beta primer mix. TCRdb's own reprocessing of the public reads used fastp at Q25 and MiXCR and kept productive beta chains. Each CDR3 protein gets just one entry, which takes the most common genes and DNA from the rows behind it. Across this sample there are hundreds of thousands of distinct CDR3 sequences, with 58% seen only once. The top ten hold over 35% of the sample. Sequencing was carried out using blood. These receptor sequences come from a man aged 60 to 75 in good health.

This chain connects TRBV12-3 or TRBV12-4 to TRBJ2-3; D is perhaps TRBD1 (6 bases). V was trimmed by 5 bases and J by 4 bases, leaving 10 bases between them. CDR3 length: 13 amino acids. The CDR3 region is CASSTTGPDTQYF. Here the CDR3 DNA reads TGTGCCAGCAGTACCACAGGGCCAGATACGCAGTATTTT.

This clonotype was picked up a small number of times. This chain connects TRBV15 to TRBJ2-5; 11 positions match TRBD1. V gave up 4 bases and J gave up 4 bases; unmatched junction bases: 5. This CDR3 has 15 amino acids. Germline V gives CDR1 LNHNV, CDR2 YYDKDF (reference sequence). Here the CDR3 reads CATSMGQGVGETQYF. DNA of the CDR3: TGTGCCACCAGCATGGGACAGGGGGTAGGAGAGACCCAGTACTTC.

J is TRBJ2-5 and V is TRBV12-3 or TRBV12-4; D remains unclear. CDR3 size: 15 residues. With 2 bases removed from V and 0 bases from J, the gap between germline ends came to 10 bases. CDR3 sequence reads: CASSLKSWYQETQYF. CDR3 coding DNA: TGTGCCAGCAGTTTAAAAAGCTGGTACCAAGAGACCCAGTACTTC.

This clonotype showed up many times. V usage is TRBV6-2 or TRBV6-3 and J usage is TRBJ2-7; D unresolved. Looked up from germline, CDR1 is MNHEY and CDR2 is SVGEGT. The V end was cut by 6 bases, the J end by 1 base, with 10 bases between. The length of the CDR3 is 13 residues. CDR3 amino acids: CASSFSVSYEQYF. CDR3 in DNA: TGTGCCAGCAGCTTCTCAGTGTCCTACGAGCAGTACTTC.

This clonotype showed up just once. J is TRBJ2-1 and V is TRBV7-9, with TRBD2 matching over 7 bases. Germline assignment: CDR1 SEHNR and CDR2 FQNEAQ (reference sequence). V shed 2 bases and J 4 bases; nucleotides not matched to a gene: 8. The CDR3 totals 16 residues. The DNA of the CDR3 is TGTGCCAGCAGCTTACGGCGGGGGACCTCGTACAATGAGCAGTTCTTC. Encoded protein: CASSLRRGTSYNEQFF.

This clonotype showed up just a few times. V is TRBV20-1 and J is TRBJ2-3; TRBD1 is a possible D gene (5 bases). V lost 3 bases, J lost 6 bases, and 22 bases lay in between. The CDR3 has 16 residues. Germline CDR1 and CDR2: DFQATT and SNEGSKA (reference sequence). CDR3 protein: CSASGAGKSAQDTQYF. In nucleotides, the CDR3 is TGCAGTGCTAGTGGGGCAGGGAAGAGTGCCCAGGATACGCAGTATTTT.

By sample fraction, this clonotype is medium-sized (0.01 to 0.1%). The V call is TRBV7-2, the J call TRBJ2-7, with D uncertain. CDR3 size: 15 residues. CDR1 and CDR2 (germline): SGHTA, FQGNSA. V shed 1 base and J shed 2 bases, with 12 bases lying between them. In DNA, the CDR3 is TGTGCCAGCAGCTTAGGGAGTCGCGTAGCCTACGAGCAGTACTTC. This sequence encodes CASSLGSRVAYEQYF.

This clonotype has just a few counts. One junction end disagrees with the germline gene, perhaps due to a read error. The V gene is TRBV2, the J gene TRBJ2-7, with 10 bases identical to TRBD1. CDR3 length equals 14 residues. In germline, CDR1 is SNHLY, CDR2 FYNNEI. The CDR3 spells CASTEADRGDEQYF. In DNA, the CDR3 is TGTGCCAGCACTGAAGCGGACAGGGGGGACGAGCAGTACTTC.

The J gene is TRBJ1-2, the V gene TRBV14; D is perhaps TRBD1 (6 bases). V gave up 0 bases and J gave up 8 bases, with 13 bases separating them. The CDR3 totals 14 residues. The germline CDR1 and CDR2 sequences are SGHDN and FVKESK. The CDR3 loop is CASSQDLGAWGYTF. The CDR3 nucleotides read TGTGCCAGCAGCCAAGATCTGGGGGCATGGGGCTACACCTTC.

This clonotype was observed a few times. The chain is built from TRBV3-1 and TRBJ1-6; D is unresolved. Germline V lookup: CDR1 LGHDT, CDR2 YNNKEL (reference sequence). The CDR3 covers 17 residues. V shed 0 bases and J shed 4 bases, with 13 bases lying between them. CDR3 region: CASSQDPFRRYNSPLHF. The DNA for the CDR3 is TGTGCCAGCAGCCAAGATCCATTCCGGAGGTATAATTCACCCCTCCACTTT.

This clonotype came up many times. This rearrangement joins TRBV5-1 to TRBJ2-3; unclear D gene. The germline V gene has CDR1 SGHRS and CDR2 YFSETQ. V lost 0 bases and J 2 bases, leaving 10 bases between the germline ends. The CDR3 extends over 15 amino acids. The CDR3 bases are TGCGCCAGCAGCTTGGCCTCCCCTGTCACAGATACGCAGTATTTT. Amino acids: CASSLASPVTDTQYF.

This clonotype was observed many times. The rearrangement links TRBV20-1 to TRBJ2-4; 8 nucleotides agree with TRBD2. Germline trimming cut 5 bases from V and 6 bases from J; bases unmatched to any gene: 9. The CDR3 totals 14 residues. CDR1 is DFQATT, CDR2 SNEGSKA, per germline (reference sequence). CDR3 loop: CSASAGGRGNIQYF. CDR3 DNA sequence: TGCAGTGCTTCCGCGGGGGGTCGGGGAAACATTCAGTACTTC.

DNA for the CDR3: TGTGGGACAGGGGGCGACTATGGCTACACCTTC. Translated: CGTGGDYGYTF. This chain uses TRBV6-6 with TRBJ1-2, with 11 bases that match TRBD1. This CDR3 comprises 11 residues. CDR1 and CDR2 from the germline V gene are MNHNY and SVGAGI (reference sequence).

This clonotype has only a few counts. The rearrangement joins TRBV6-2 or TRBV6-3 to TRBJ2-3, with D perhaps being TRBD1 or TRBD2 (6 bases each). This CDR3 is 16 amino acids long. V was cut by 5 bases and J by 2 bases, with 17 bases left in between. From germline, CDR1 is MNHEY and CDR2 SVGEGT. The DNA for the CDR3 is TGTGCCAGCAGTCGCCCTCCGGGGGCGAACACAGATACGCAGTATTTT. It yields the protein CASSRPPGANTDTQYF.

This rearrangement joins TRBV6-2 or TRBV6-3 to TRBJ2-1, with TRBD2 identical over 12 bases. With V trimmed by 6 bases and J by 1 base, 7 bases remained unmatched. CDR3 size: 17 residues. Germline CDR1 and CDR2: MNHEY and SVGEGT. The CDR3: CASRPLAGGPSYNEQFF. DNA for the CDR3: TGTGCCAGCAGGCCCCTAGCGGGGGGGCCGTCCTACAATGAGCAGTTCTTC.

The chain employs TRBV20-1 and TRBJ2-5; D may correspond to TRBD1 or TRBD2 (5 bases each). Trimming removed 6 bases at V and 2 bases at J, with 13 bases between. The CDR3 runs 13 residues. CDR1 is DFQATT, CDR2 SNEGSKA, per germline (reference sequence). CDR3 loop: CSALGDLQETQYF. As DNA, the CDR3 is TGCAGTGCGCTGGGGGACCTGCAAGAGACCCAGTACTTC.

V and J are TRBV10-3 and TRBJ1-5; D is perhaps TRBD1 (6 bases). V lost 0 bases and J lost 2, with 14 bases in between. CDR1 ENHRY and CDR2 SYGVKD come from the germline V gene. The CDR3 loop spans 17 amino acids. Here the CDR3 DNA reads TGTGCCATCAGTGAGTCGGGGGGCGGAGGGCGCAATCAGCCCCAGCATTTT. It specifies CAISESGGGGRNQPQHF.